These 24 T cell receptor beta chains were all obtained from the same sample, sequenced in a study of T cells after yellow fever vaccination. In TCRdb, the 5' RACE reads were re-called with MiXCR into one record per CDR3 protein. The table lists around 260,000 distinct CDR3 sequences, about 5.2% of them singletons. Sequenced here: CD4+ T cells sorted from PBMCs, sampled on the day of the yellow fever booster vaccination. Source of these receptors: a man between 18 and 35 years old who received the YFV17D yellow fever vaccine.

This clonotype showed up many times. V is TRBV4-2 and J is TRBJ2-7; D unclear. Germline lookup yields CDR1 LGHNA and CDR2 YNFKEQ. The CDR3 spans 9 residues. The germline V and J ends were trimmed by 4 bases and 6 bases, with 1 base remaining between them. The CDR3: CASSPEQYV. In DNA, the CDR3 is TGTGCCAGCAGCCCCGAGCAGTACGTC.

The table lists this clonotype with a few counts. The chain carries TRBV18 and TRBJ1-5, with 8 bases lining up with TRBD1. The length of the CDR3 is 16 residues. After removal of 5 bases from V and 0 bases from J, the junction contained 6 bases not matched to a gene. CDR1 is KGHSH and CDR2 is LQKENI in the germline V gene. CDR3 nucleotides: TGTGCCAGCTCAACGGGACAGGCCTATAGCAATCAGCCCCAGCATTTT. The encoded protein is CASSTGQAYSNQPQHF.

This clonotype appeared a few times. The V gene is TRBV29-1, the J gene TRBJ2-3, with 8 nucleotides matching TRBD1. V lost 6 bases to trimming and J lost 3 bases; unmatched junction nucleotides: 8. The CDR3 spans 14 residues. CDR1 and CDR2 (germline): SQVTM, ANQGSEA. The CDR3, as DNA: TGCAGCGTAGAGGACAGGGCCCAAACAGATACGCAGTATTTT. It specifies CSVEDRAQTDTQYF.

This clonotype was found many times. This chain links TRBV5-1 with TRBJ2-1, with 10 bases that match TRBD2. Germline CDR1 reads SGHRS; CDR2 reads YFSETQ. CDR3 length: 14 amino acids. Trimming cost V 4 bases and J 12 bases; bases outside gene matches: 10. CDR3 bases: TGCGCCAGCAGCCGGTCTAGCGGGGGTTTGCGGCAGTTCTTC. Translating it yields CASSRSSGGLRQFF.

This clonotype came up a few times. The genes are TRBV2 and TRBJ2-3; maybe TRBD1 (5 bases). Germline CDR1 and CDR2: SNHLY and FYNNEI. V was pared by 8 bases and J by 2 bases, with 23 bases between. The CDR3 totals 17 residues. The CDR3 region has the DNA TGTGCCAGCGGCGGCTTTGGGGCGCTAACTACCACAGATACGCAGTATTTT. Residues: CASGGFGALTTTDTQYF.

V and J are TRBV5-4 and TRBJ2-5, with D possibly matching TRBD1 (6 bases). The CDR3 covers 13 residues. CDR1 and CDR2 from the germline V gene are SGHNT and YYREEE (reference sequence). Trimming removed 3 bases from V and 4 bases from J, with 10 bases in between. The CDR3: CASSSPGVETQYF. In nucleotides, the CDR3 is TGTGCCAGCAGCTCCCCAGGGGTAGAGACCCAGTACTTC.

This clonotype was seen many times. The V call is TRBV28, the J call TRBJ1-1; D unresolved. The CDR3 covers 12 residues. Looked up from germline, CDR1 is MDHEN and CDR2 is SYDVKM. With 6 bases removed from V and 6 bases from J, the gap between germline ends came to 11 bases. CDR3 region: CASRTRLSEAFF. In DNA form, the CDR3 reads TGTGCCAGCAGAACTCGACTTTCTGAAGCTTTCTTT.

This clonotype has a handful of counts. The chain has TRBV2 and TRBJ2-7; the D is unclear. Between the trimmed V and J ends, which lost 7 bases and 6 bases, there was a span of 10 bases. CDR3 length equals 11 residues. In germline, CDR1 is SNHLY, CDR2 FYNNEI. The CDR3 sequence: CASKRVAEQYF. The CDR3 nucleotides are TGTGCCAGCAAAAGGGTCGCCGAGCAGTACTTC.

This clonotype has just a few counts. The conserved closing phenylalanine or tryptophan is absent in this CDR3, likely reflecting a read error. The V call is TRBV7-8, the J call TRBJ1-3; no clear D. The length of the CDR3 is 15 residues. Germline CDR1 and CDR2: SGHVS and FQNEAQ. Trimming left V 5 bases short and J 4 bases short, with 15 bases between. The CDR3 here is CASSMSRGGGNTIYI. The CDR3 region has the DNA TGTGCCAGCAGCATGAGCCGAGGAGGGGGAAACACCATATATATT.

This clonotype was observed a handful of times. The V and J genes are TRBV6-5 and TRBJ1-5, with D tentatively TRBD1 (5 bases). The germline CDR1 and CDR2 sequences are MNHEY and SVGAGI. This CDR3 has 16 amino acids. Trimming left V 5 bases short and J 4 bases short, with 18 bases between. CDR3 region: CASSDRGPRRNQPQHF. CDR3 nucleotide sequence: TGTGCCAGCAGTGACCGGGGCCCACGAAGGAATCAGCCCCAGCATTTT.

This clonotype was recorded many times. In DNA, the CDR3 is TGTGCCAGCAGTTTATACCAGGTTGGGACCCAGTACTTC. Amino acid sequence: CASSLYQVGTQYF. The chain is built from TRBV28 and TRBJ2-5; D ambiguous. There are 13 residues in the CDR3. Per germline, CDR1 MDHEN and CDR2 SYDVKM. V was cut by 1 base and J by 7 bases, with 10 bases left in between.

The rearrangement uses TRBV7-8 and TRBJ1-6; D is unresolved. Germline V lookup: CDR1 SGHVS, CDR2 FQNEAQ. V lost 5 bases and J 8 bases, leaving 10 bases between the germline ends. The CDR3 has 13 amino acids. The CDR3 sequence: CASSRSGDSPLHF. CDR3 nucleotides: TGTGCCAGCAGCCGGAGTGGGGATTCACCCCTCCACTTT.

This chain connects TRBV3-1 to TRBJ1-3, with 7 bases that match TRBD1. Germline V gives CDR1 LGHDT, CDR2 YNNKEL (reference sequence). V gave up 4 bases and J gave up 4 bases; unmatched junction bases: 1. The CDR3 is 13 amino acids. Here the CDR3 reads CASSPGQGNTIYF. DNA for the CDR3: TGTGCCAGCAGCCCGGGACAGGGAAACACCATATATTTT.

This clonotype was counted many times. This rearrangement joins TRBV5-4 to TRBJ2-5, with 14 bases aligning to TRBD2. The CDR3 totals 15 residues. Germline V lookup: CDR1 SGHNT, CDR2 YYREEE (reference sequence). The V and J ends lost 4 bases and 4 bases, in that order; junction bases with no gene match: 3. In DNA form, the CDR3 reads TGTGCCAGCAGCATCGGACTAGCGGGGGGAGAGACCCAGTACTTC. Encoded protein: CASSIGLAGGETQYF. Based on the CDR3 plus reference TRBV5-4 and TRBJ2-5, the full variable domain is ETGVTQSPTHLIKTRGQQVTLRCSSQSGHNTVSWYQQALGQGPQFIFQYYREEENGRGNFPPRFSGLQFPNYSSELNVNALELDDSALYLCASSIGLAGGETQYFGPGTRLLVL.

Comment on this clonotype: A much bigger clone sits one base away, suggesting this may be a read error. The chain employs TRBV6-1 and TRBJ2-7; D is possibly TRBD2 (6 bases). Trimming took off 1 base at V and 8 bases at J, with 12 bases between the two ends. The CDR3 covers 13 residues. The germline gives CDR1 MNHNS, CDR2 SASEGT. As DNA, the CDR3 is TGTGCCAGCAGTGAAGAGGTCCGGGGGAAGCAGTACTTC. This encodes CASSEEVRGKQYF.

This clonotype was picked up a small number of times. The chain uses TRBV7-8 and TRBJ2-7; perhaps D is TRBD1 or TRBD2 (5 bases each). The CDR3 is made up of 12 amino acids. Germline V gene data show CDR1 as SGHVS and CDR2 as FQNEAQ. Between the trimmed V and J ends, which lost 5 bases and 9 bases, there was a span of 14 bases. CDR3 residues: CASSPRATGQYF. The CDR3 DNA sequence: TGTGCCAGCAGCCCGAGGGCCACAGGGCAGTACTTC.

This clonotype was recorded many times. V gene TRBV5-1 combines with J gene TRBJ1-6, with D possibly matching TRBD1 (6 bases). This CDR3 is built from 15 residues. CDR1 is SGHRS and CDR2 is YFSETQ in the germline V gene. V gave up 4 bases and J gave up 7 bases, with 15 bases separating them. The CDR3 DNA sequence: TGCGCCAGCAGCAGAGGGACACCGTTCAATTCACCCCTCCACTTT. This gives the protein CASSRGTPFNSPLHF.

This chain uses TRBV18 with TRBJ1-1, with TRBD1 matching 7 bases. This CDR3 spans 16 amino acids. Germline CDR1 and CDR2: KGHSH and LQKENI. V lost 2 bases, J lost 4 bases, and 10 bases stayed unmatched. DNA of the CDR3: TGTGCCAGCTCACCATCTAGAGCAGGGGGGTCCACTGAAGCTTTCTTT. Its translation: CASSPSRAGGSTEAFF.

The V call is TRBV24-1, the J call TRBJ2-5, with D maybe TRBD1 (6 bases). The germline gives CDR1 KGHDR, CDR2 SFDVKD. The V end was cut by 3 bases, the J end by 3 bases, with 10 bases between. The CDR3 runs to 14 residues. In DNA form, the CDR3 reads TGTGCCACCAGTGATAGACAGGAGGAAGAGACCCAGTACTTC. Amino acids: CATSDRQEEETQYF.

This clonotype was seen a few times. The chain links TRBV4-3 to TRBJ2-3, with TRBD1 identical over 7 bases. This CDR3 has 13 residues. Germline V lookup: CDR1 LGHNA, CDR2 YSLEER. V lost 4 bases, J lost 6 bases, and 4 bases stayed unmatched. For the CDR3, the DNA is TGCGCCAGCAGCCGAGTGACAGGGGATACGCAGTATTTT. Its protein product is CASSRVTGDTQYF.

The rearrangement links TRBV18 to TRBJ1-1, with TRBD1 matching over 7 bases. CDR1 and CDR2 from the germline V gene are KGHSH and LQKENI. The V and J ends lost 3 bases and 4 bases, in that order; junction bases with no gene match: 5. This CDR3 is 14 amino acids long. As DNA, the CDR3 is TGTGCCAGCTCACCTACGACAGGGCTCACTGAAGCTTTCTTT. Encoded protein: CASSPTTGLTEAFF.

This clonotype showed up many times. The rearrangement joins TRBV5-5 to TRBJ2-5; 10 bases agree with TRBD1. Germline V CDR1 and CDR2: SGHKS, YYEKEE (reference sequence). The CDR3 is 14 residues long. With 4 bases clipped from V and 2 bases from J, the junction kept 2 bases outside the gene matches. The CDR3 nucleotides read TGTGCCAGCAGCCAGGGACAGGGGCAAGAGACCCAGTACTTC. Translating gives CASSQGQGQETQYF.

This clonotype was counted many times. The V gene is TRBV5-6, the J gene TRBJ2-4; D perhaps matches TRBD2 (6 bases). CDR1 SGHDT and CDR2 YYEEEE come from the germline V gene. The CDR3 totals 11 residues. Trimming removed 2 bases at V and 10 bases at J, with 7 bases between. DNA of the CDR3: TGTGCCAGCAGCTTCGGGAGTATTCAGTACTTC. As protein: CASSFGSIQYF. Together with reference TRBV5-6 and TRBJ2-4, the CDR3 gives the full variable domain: DAGVTQSPTHLIKTRGQQVTLRCSPKSGHDTVSWYQQALGQGPQFIFQYYEEEERQRGNFPDRFSGHQFPNYSSELNVNALLLGDSALYLCASSFGSIQYFGAGTRLSVL.

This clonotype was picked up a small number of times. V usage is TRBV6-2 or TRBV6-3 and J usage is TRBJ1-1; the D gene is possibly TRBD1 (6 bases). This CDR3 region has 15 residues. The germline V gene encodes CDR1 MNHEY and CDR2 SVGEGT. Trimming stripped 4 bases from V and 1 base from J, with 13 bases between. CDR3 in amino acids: CASSSQGIGNTEAFF. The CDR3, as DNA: TGTGCCAGCAGTTCCCAGGGGATAGGGAACACTGAAGCTTTCTTT.